Below, 22 T cell receptor beta chains from the same sample are listed, as sequenced in a study of blood T cell repertoires in COVID-19. The method was immunoSEQ multiplex PCR; TCRdb's version includes in-frame clones alone and lacks a portion of them. Of about 480,000 clones listed, 85% to 90% are singletons. Sequences were obtained from peripheral blood. The receptor set was obtained from a woman between 50 and 59 years old with COVID-19, enrolled during active disease.

The genes are TRBV6-5 and TRBJ1-6; D gene uncertain. Deletions cut 10 bases from V and 0 bases from J, with 13 bases between. This CDR3 is 15 amino acids long. Germline assignment: CDR1 MNHEY and CDR2 SVGAGI. The CDR3 nucleotides read TGTGCCATCCTAAGCCTAGACTCCTATAATTCACCCCTCCACTTT. It specifies CAILSLDSYNSPLHF.

This rearrangement joins TRBV5-1 to TRBJ1-1, with D uncertain. V was trimmed by 2 bases and J by 3 bases, leaving 8 bases between them. This CDR3 is built from 13 residues. Looked up from germline, CDR1 is SGHRS and CDR2 is YFSETQ. CDR3 in amino acids: CASSLISDTEAFF. The CDR3 DNA reads TGCGCCAGCAGCTTAATCTCTGACACTGAAGCTTTCTTT.

The rearrangement joins TRBV2 to TRBJ2-2, with 13 nucleotides matching TRBD2. The CDR3 has 16 amino acids. With V trimmed by 3 bases and J by 4 bases, 2 bases remained unmatched. CDR1 is SNHLY, CDR2 FYNNEI, per germline. The CDR3 region is CASSEGLAGFTGELFF. In DNA, the CDR3 is TGTGCCAGCAGTGAGGGACTAGCGGGATTCACCGGGGAGCTGTTTTTT.

The rearrangement joins TRBV19 to TRBJ1-2; possible D gene TRBD1, 6 bases. The CDR3 covers 15 residues. Germline V gene data show CDR1 as LNHDA and CDR2 as SQIVND (reference sequence). Deletions cut 9 bases from V and 0 bases from J, with 17 bases between. CDR3 amino acids: CASLGGAASNYGYTF. The CDR3 coding sequence is TGTGCCAGCCTCGGGGGGGCAGCTTCTAACTATGGCTACACCTTC. Based on the CDR3 plus reference TRBV19 and TRBJ1-2, the full variable domain is DGGITQSPKYLFRKEGQNVTLSCEQNLNHDAMYWYRQDPGQGLRLIYYSQIVNDFQKGDIAEGYSVSREKKESFPLTVTSAQKNPTAFYLCASLGGAASNYGYTFGSGTRLTVV.

The chain carries TRBV2 and TRBJ1-6; D not resolved. Trimming stripped 11 bases from V and 7 bases from J, with 15 bases between. The CDR3 has 13 amino acids. Per germline, CDR1 SNHLY and CDR2 FYNNEI. The CDR3 spells CASRRTVNSPLHF. For the CDR3, the DNA is TGTGCCTCCCGGAGGACGGTCAATTCACCCCTCCACTTT.

The chain joins TRBV7-8 to TRBJ2-1; D remains unclear. Germline values: CDR1 SGHVS, CDR2 FQNEAQ. The CDR3 has 13 residues. V was cut by 1 base and J by 6 bases, with 7 bases left in between. This chain's CDR3 is CASSLEPRNEQFF. The CDR3 region has the DNA TGTGCCAGCAGCTTAGAGCCCCGCAATGAGCAGTTCTTC.

The V and J genes are TRBV5-8 and TRBJ1-1; D is uncertain. This CDR3 has 15 residues. Germline-derived CDR1 and CDR2 are SGHTS and YDEGEE. The V end lost 0 bases, the J end lost 1 base, and 10 bases lay between the germline ends. The CDR3 reads CASSLATHPNTEAFF. The CDR3 nucleotides are TGTGCCAGCAGCTTGGCAACACACCCGAACACTGAAGCTTTCTTT. Variable domain in full (rest from reference TRBV5-8 and TRBJ1-1): EAGVTQSPTHLIKTRGQQATLRCSPISGHTSVYWYQQALGLGLQFLLWYDEGEERNRGNFPPRFSGRQFPNYSSELNVNALELEDSALYLCASSLATHPNTEAFFGQGTRLTVV.

The chain employs TRBV7-9 and TRBJ2-1; TRBD2 might be the D (6 bases). The CDR3 runs 12 residues. Germline-derived CDR1 and CDR2 are SEHNR and FQNEAQ (reference sequence). V lost 4 bases and J lost 7, with 8 bases in between. CDR3 coding DNA: TGTGCCAGCAGCTCAGGGAGGAATGAGCAGTTCTTC. The encoded protein is CASSSGRNEQFF.

This sequence joins TRBV6-4 and TRBJ1-1; 10 nucleotides align to TRBD1. V was clipped by 5 bases and J by 6 bases; unmatched bases: 9. Looked up from germline, CDR1 is MRHNA and CDR2 is SNTAGT. The CDR3 has 15 residues. In DNA form, the CDR3 reads TGTGCCAGCAGTCGGACAGGGGGTACCACCTCTGAAGCTTTCTTT. This translates into CASSRTGGTTSEAFF.

CDR3 loop: CASSVDQGSVSEAFF. In nucleotides, the CDR3 is TGTGCCAGCAGCGTTGACCAGGGTTCGGTATCGGAAGCTTTCTTT. This chain joins TRBV9 and TRBJ1-1; possible D gene TRBD1, 5 bases. The V end was cut by 2 bases, the J end by 8 bases, with 19 bases between. Germline assignment: CDR1 SGDLS and CDR2 YYNGEE. This CDR3 contains 15 residues.

The chain is built from TRBV7-9 and TRBJ2-7, with D unclear. This CDR3 contains 12 residues. Germline CDR1 SEHNR, CDR2 FQNEAQ (reference sequence). Trimming shortened V by 5 bases and J by 5 bases, and 10 bases separated the two germline ends. Written as DNA, the CDR3 is TGTGCCAGCAGCCCACGGGTCCACGAGCAGTACTTC. Amino acids: CASSPRVHEQYF.

The V and J genes are TRBV7-2 and TRBJ2-5; weak D call: TRBD1 (5 bases). Germline V CDR1 and CDR2: SGHTA, FQGNSA. The CDR3 sequence is 12 residues long. Trimming cost V 5 bases and J 7 bases, with 11 bases left between them. The CDR3 DNA reads as TGTGCCAGCAGCCCCTACCAGGGGACCCAGTACTTC. It specifies CASSPYQGTQYF.

The rearrangement uses TRBV2 and TRBJ2-7; perhaps TRBD1 as D (7 bases). The CDR3 runs 16 residues. V was trimmed by 6 bases and J by 4 bases, leaving 22 bases between them. The germline CDR1 and CDR2 sequences are SNHLY and FYNNEI. CDR3 sequence (DNA): TGTGCCAGCAGCCGCCTCCGGGGCAGGGGGGTGTACGAGCAGTACTTC. This translates into CASSRLRGRGVYEQYF.

The chain carries TRBV5-1 and TRBJ1-1, with TRBD1 as a possible D gene (5 bases). Looked up from germline, CDR1 is SGHRS and CDR2 is YFSETQ. The CDR3 runs 18 residues. Deletions cut 0 bases from V and 0 bases from J, with 18 bases between. CDR3 coding DNA: TGCGCCAGCAGCTTGGGGGGCGGGAGGGACCCAATGAACACTGAAGCTTTCTTT. This gives the protein CASSLGGGRDPMNTEAFF.

The chain recombines TRBV24-1 with TRBJ1-2; 7 nucleotides align to TRBD1. The germline gives CDR1 KGHDR, CDR2 SFDVKD. The CDR3 runs 14 residues. V was clipped by 3 bases and J by 3 bases; unmatched bases: 3. CDR3 DNA sequence: TGTGCCACCAGTGATGACGGACAGGACTATGGCTACACCTTC. As protein: CATSDDGQDYGYTF.

The V and J genes are TRBV10-1 and TRBJ2-7; 7 bases are a match to TRBD1. This CDR3 is 15 amino acids long. Losses at the gene ends were 4 bases for V and 3 bases for J; bases not matched to a gene: 9. CDR1 WNHNN and CDR2 SYGVQD come from the germline V gene (reference sequence). CDR3 protein: CASSAGQVTLYEQYF. In nucleotides, the CDR3 is TGCGCCAGCAGTGCCGGACAGGTTACACTCTACGAGCAGTACTTC.

The chain carries TRBV7-9 and TRBJ2-4; no reliable D call. Germline V gives CDR1 SEHNR, CDR2 FQNEAQ (reference sequence). V was cut by 5 bases and J by 0 bases, with 11 bases left in between. This CDR3 region has 15 residues. This CDR3 is CASSVETLAKNIQYF. The CDR3 DNA reads as TGTGCCAGCAGCGTAGAGACATTAGCCAAAAACATTCAGTACTTC.

The chain employs TRBV28 and TRBJ1-4, with 9 bases lining up with TRBD1. The V gene's germline CDR1 is MDHEN and CDR2 SYDVKM. Trimming at V came to 10 bases and at J to 5 bases, leaving 2 bases not matched to a gene. The CDR3 is made up of 12 amino acids. CDR3 residues: CATGTGNEKLFF. The CDR3 DNA sequence: TGTGCCACCGGGACAGGGAATGAAAAACTGTTTTTT.

The rearrangement links TRBV27 to TRBJ1-2; unclear D gene. Germline V CDR1 and CDR2: MNHEY, SMNVEV (reference sequence). V shed 5 bases and J shed 0 bases, with 10 bases lying between them. The CDR3 totals 14 residues. The CDR3 protein is CASSPTGTNYGYTF. DNA of the CDR3: TGTGCCAGCAGTCCTACCGGGACTAACTATGGCTACACCTTC.

CDR3 sequence (DNA): TGTGCCAGCAGCTTGGGGGGGGGCCCCGACTATGGCTACACCTTC. Translated: CASSLGGGPDYGYTF. The chain links TRBV5-4 to TRBJ1-2; D perhaps matches TRBD1 (6 bases). The CDR3 runs to 15 residues. The germline CDR1 and CDR2 sequences are SGHNT and YYREEE (reference sequence). The V end was cut by 0 bases, the J end by 3 bases, with 12 bases between.

This sequence joins TRBV3-1 (or the pseudogene TRBV3-2) and TRBJ1-5; 10 nucleotides line up with TRBD1. V lost 7 bases to trimming and J lost 3 bases; unmatched junction nucleotides: 6. CDR3 length: 15 residues. CDR1 and CDR2 from the germline V gene are LGHDT and YNNKEL (reference sequence). The CDR3 loop is CASKKGTGVNQPQHF. The CDR3 DNA reads TGTGCCAGCAAAAAGGGGACAGGGGTCAATCAGCCCCAGCATTTT.

This clone came up once. The V and J genes are TRBV2 and TRBJ2-7; 11 bases line up with TRBD1. Germline V lookup: CDR1 SNHLY, CDR2 FYNNEI. This CDR3 comprises 11 residues. V lost 5 bases and J lost 11; bases outside the gene matches: 2. The CDR3 DNA is TGTGCCAGCAGTCCGGGACAGGGGGAGTACTTC. It specifies CASSPGQGEYF. The variable domain in full, with the rest retrieved from reference TRBV2 and TRBJ2-7, is EPEVTQTPSHQVTQMGQEVILRCVPISNHLYFYWYRQILGQKVEFLVSFYNNEISEKSEIFDDQFSVERPDGSNFTLKIRSTKLEDSAMYFCASSPGQGEYFGPGTRLTVT.